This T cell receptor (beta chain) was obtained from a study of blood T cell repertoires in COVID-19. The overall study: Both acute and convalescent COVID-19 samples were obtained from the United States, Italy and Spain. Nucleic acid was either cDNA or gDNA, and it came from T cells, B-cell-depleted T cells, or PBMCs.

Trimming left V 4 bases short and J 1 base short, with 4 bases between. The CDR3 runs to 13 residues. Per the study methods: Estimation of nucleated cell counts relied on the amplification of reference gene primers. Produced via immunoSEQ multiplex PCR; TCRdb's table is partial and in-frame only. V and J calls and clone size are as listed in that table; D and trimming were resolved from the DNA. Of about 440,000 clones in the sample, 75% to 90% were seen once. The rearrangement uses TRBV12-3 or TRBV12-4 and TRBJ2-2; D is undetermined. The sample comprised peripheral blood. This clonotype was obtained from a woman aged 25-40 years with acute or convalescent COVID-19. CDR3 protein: CASSYLNTGELFF. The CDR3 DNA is TGTGCCAGCAGTTATCTGAACACCGGGGAGCTGTTTTTT.